Listed here are 19 T cell receptor beta chains from one sample, sequenced in a study of blood T cell repertoires in COVID-19. Sequencing was performed with immunoSEQ multiplex PCR; in TCRdb, only in-frame clones are kept and a portion is missing. The table includes about 73,000 clones, about 80% detected once. The sample consisted of peripheral blood. The origin of the receptors is a human donor in a cohort sampled during active COVID-19.

V gene TRBV5-4 combines with J gene TRBJ2-1, with 10 positions matching TRBD2. Germline trimming cut 5 bases from V and 4 bases from J; bases unmatched to any gene: 9. CDR1 SGHNT and CDR2 YYREEE come from the germline V gene (reference sequence). This CDR3 spans 16 amino acids. The CDR3: CASRGEASGGYNEQFF. CDR3 nucleotide sequence: TGTGCCAGCAGGGGGGAGGCTAGCGGGGGATACAATGAGCAGTTCTTC.

V usage is TRBV9 and J usage is TRBJ2-1, with 9 positions matching TRBD1. The germline gives CDR1 SGDLS, CDR2 YYNGEE. Trimming cost V 3 bases and J 1 base; bases outside gene matches: 2. This CDR3 has 15 residues. The CDR3 is CASSGGTGSYNEQFF. CDR3 DNA: TGTGCCAGCAGCGGGGGGACAGGGTCCTACAATGAGCAGTTCTTC. Filled out from reference TRBV9 and TRBJ2-1, the complete variable domain reads DSGVTQTPKHLITATGQRVTLRCSPRSGDLSVYWYQQSLDQGLQFLIQYYNGEERAKGNILERFSAQQFPDLHSELNLSSLELGDSALYFCASSGGTGSYNEQFFGPGTRLTVL.

V is TRBV19 and J is TRBJ2-7; tentatively, D is TRBD1 (6 bases). The CDR3 extends over 16 amino acids. V shed 1 base and J shed 1 base, with 14 bases lying between them. Germline CDR1 and CDR2: LNHDA and SQIVND (reference sequence). CDR3 DNA sequence: TGTGCCAGTAGTATAGCAGGGGACACCAGATCCTACGAGCAGTACTTC. Amino acid sequence: CASSIAGDTRSYEQYF. The full variable domain, completed using reference TRBV19 and TRBJ2-7, is DGGITQSPKYLFRKEGQNVTLSCEQNLNHDAMYWYRQDPGQGLRLIYYSQIVNDFQKGDIAEGYSVSREKKESFPLTVTSAQKNPTAFYLCASSIAGDTRSYEQYFGPGTRLTVT.

V gene TRBV6-5 combines with J gene TRBJ2-5, with D tentatively TRBD2 (6 bases). Germline assignment: CDR1 MNHEY and CDR2 SVGAGI. The CDR3 loop spans 13 amino acids. Trimming pared 2 bases from V and 4 bases from J, leaving 8 bases between. Written as DNA, the CDR3 is TGTGCCAGCAGTTACACAGCGGGAGAGACCCAGTACTTC. It translates to CASSYTAGETQYF.

This rearrangement joins TRBV4-2 to TRBJ2-3; 7 bases map to TRBD1. V lost 2 bases to trimming and J lost 2 bases; unmatched junction nucleotides: 13. The CDR3 runs to 18 residues. CDR1 is LGHNA and CDR2 is YNFKEQ in the germline V gene. The CDR3, as DNA: TGTGCCAGCAGCCAAACAAGCTTCGGACAGGTACCCACAGATACGCAGTATTTT. It encodes CASSQTSFGQVPTDTQYF.

J is TRBJ2-7 and V is TRBV5-1, with D maybe TRBD2 (7 bases). V gave up 2 bases and J gave up 7 bases, with 13 bases separating them. This CDR3 contains 13 residues. Germline V gives CDR1 SGHRS, CDR2 YFSETQ. The CDR3, as DNA: TGCGCCAGCAGCTTTCGGGGGGCCGGGGAGCAGTACTTC. As protein: CASSFRGAGEQYF.

The chain joins TRBV27 to TRBJ2-7; the match to TRBD2 covers 13 bases. The CDR3 length is 13 residues. Germline-derived CDR1 and CDR2 are MNHEY and SMNVEV (reference sequence). Trimming removed 9 bases from V and 6 bases from J; junction bases left unmatched: 5. The DNA of the CDR3 is TGTGCCAGTGGACTAGCGGGGGCGCCCGAGCAGTACTTC. Its protein product is CASGLAGAPEQYF.

A single count supports this clone. The chain links TRBV7-2 to TRBJ2-7, with 7 bases matching TRBD1. The CDR3 sequence is 15 residues long. Germline-derived CDR1 and CDR2 are SGHTA and FQGNSA. The V segment lost 0 bases and the J segment 2 bases; nucleotides outside the gene matches: 4. The DNA for the CDR3 is TGTGCCAGCAGCTTAGCGCATGGGACAGCCTACGAGCAGTACTTC. It translates to CASSLAHGTAYEQYF.

The chain recombines TRBV28 with TRBJ1-2; D is uncertain. The CDR3 is made up of 8 amino acids. Germline V gene sequence: CDR1 MDHEN, CDR2 SYDVKM. The V end lost 8 bases, the J end lost 9 bases, and 4 bases lay between the germline ends. The CDR3 sequence: CASGRYTF. CDR3 coding DNA: TGTGCCAGCGGCCGCTACACCTTC.

Judged by abundance, this clone is medium-sized. V and J are TRBV11-1 and TRBJ2-4; 8 bases are a match to TRBD1. Germline-derived CDR1 and CDR2 are SGHAT and FQDESV (reference sequence). V shed 6 bases, J shed 9 bases, and the junction held 10 bases outside the gene matches. This CDR3 has 14 residues. CDR3 loop: CASSRGQAVGIQYF. The CDR3 nucleotides are TGTGCCAGCAGTCGGGGACAGGCGGTCGGCATTCAGTACTTC. Complete variable domain (other parts from reference TRBV11-1 and TRBJ2-4): EAEVAQSPRYKITEKSQAVAFWCDPISGHATLYWYRQILGQGPELLVQFQDESVVDDSQLPKDRFSAERLKGVDSTLKIQPAELGDSAMYLCASSRGQAVGIQYFGAGTRLSVL.

V and J are TRBV9 and TRBJ2-2; D is unresolved. CDR3 size: 15 residues. Germline V gene lookup returns CDR1 SGDLS and CDR2 YYNGEE. The V end was cut by 2 bases, the J end by 4 bases, with 12 bases between. The CDR3 loop is CASSVALLGTGELFF. Written as DNA, the CDR3 is TGTGCCAGCAGCGTCGCGCTACTTGGCACCGGGGAGCTGTTTTTT.

This sequence joins TRBV19 and TRBJ2-1, with a weak D call TRBD2 (6 bases). The CDR3 loop spans 18 amino acids. V lost 8 bases, J lost 0 bases, and 23 bases lay in between. Germline-derived CDR1 and CDR2 are LNHDA and SQIVND (reference sequence). The CDR3 DNA reads as TGTGCCAGTGACCCCCTCGGGCGGGGACTCGACTCCTACAATGAGCAGTTCTTC. It codes for CASDPLGRGLDSYNEQFF.

The CDR3 DNA reads as TGTGCCACAGGGGGCGGAGGCACTGAAGCTTTCTTT. It translates to CATGGGGTEAFF. The V call is TRBV2, the J call TRBJ1-1; the match to TRBD1 covers 8 bases. V shed 10 bases and J 4 bases; nucleotides not matched to a gene: 5. The CDR3 spans 12 residues. Per germline, CDR1 SNHLY and CDR2 FYNNEI.

The chain employs TRBV6-1 and TRBJ1-5, with unresolved D. The CDR3 length is 11 residues. Germline V gives CDR1 MNHNS, CDR2 SASEGT. V lost 3 bases, J lost 8 bases, and 5 bases lay in between. In DNA form, the CDR3 reads TGTGCCAGCAGTGATAATAAGCCCCAGCATTTT. Protein: CASSDNKPQHF.

The chain employs TRBV29-1 and TRBJ2-1; TRBD2 might be the D (5 bases). The CDR3 is 14 residues long. Germline V gene lookup returns CDR1 SQVTM and CDR2 ANQGSEA. The ends were cut back, 1 base at V and 1 base at J, with 8 bases in the middle. As DNA, the CDR3 is TGCAGCGTTGAAGCGCGGGTTTCCTACAATGAGCAGTTCTTC. Encoded protein: CSVEARVSYNEQFF.

The rearrangement joins TRBV5-1 to TRBJ2-5; D possibly corresponds to TRBD2 (5 bases). V was trimmed by 5 bases and J by 5 bases, leaving 13 bases between them. The germline V gene has CDR1 SGHRS and CDR2 YFSETQ. The CDR3 totals 13 residues. In DNA form, the CDR3 reads TGCGCCAGCAGACTAGGTTTCCAGGAGACCCAGTACTTC. Its translation is CASRLGFQETQYF.

The J gene is TRBJ1-3, the V gene TRBV7-9, with D tentatively TRBD1 (5 bases). This CDR3 is built from 15 residues. The ends were cut back, 5 bases at V and 0 bases at J, with 11 bases in the middle. Germline values: CDR1 SEHNR, CDR2 FQNEAQ (reference sequence). The chain's CDR3 is CASSLPQGSGNTIYF. DNA for the CDR3: TGTGCCAGCAGCCTCCCTCAGGGCTCTGGAAACACCATATATTTT.

V is TRBV7-9 and J is TRBJ2-3, with D perhaps TRBD2 (6 bases). Germline V CDR1 and CDR2: SEHNR, FQNEAQ (reference sequence). With 7 bases removed from V and 2 bases from J, the gap between germline ends came to 13 bases. The length of the CDR3 is 14 residues. In nucleotides, the CDR3 is TGTGCCAGCACCCCCGAGCGGGCCACAGATACGCAGTATTTT. Protein sequence: CASTPERATDTQYF.

The chain joins TRBV10-3 to TRBJ1-1; D remains unclear. The germline V and J ends were trimmed by 2 bases and 2 bases, with 12 bases remaining between them. The germline V gene encodes CDR1 ENHRY and CDR2 SYGVKD. There are 15 residues in the CDR3. CDR3 nucleotides: TGTGCCATCAGTGAGGGACTCCTTCGAAACACTGAAGCTTTCTTT. Encoded protein: CAISEGLLRNTEAFF.